This T cell receptor (beta chain) is from a study of tumor and adjacent non-tumor tissue in lung cancer. Study as a whole: Histology: about a dozen adenocarcinoma, a couple of squamous cell carcinoma, 1 small cell lung cancer.

From germline, CDR1 is SEHNR and CDR2 FQNEAQ (reference sequence). CDR3 size: 15 residues. This clonotype has a single count. The CDR3 carries no conserved terminal phenylalanine or tryptophan, so it likely arises from a read error. TCRbeta libraries were built with three rounds of nested PCR, modified from ARM-PCR. TCRdb re-called the multiplex PCR reads with MiXCR, one entry per CDR3 protein. The sample lists some 71,000 distinct CDR3 sequences, 55% to 80% occurring once. This sample's RNA came from whole unsorted tissue. The sequenced sample consisted of lung tumor tissue. The genes are TRBV7-9 and TRBJ2-1; TRBD1 matches 8 bases. This TCR was sampled from a woman aged 40 to 50 with non-small cell lung cancer. The CDR3 is CAGSLGQGDLYEQFL. The CDR3 region has the DNA TGTGCCGGCAGCTTAGGACAGGGTGATCTTTATGAGCAGTTCTTA.